This note documents a single T cell receptor beta chain sequence. Its antigen remains unidentified. The data were taken from a study of CD8 T cells in ankylosing spondylitis. Making use of molecular barcodes, quantitative 5'-RACE generated TCR beta libraries. Each CDR3 protein gets one entry after TCRdb re-called the 5' RACE reads with MiXCR. Here the sample spans 400,000 or so distinct CDR3 sequences, roughly 26% being singletons. Overall study results and limits: There was reportedly significant enrichment of clones that were disease-linked in matched ankylosing spondylitis synovial fluid. Typical of ankylosing spondylitis blood, it appeared, was a TCR beta motif of about eight highly homologous variants.

Germline V gives CDR1 LGHDT, CDR2 YNNKEL (reference sequence). This CDR3 is built from 15 residues. The V and J ends lost 2 bases and 2 bases respectively, with 12 bases between them. This sequence originates from a male donor with ankylosing spondylitis. Sequencing was carried out using blood, either unsorted or a sorted T cell fraction (not recorded which). V usage is TRBV3-1 and J usage is TRBJ1-2; the D gene is possibly TRBD1 (6 bases). The CDR3 nucleotides are TGTGCCAGCAGCCAAAAACAGGGCCCGAACTATGGCTACACCTTC. It codes for CASSQKQGPNYGYTF. The whole variable domain, remainder taken from reference TRBV3-1 and TRBJ1-2, is DTAVSQTPKYLVTQMGNDKSIKCEQNLGHDTMYWYKQDSKKFLKIMFSYNNKELIINETVPNRFSPKSPDKAHLNLHINSLELGDSAVYFCASSQKQGPNYGYTFGSGTRLTVV.